The present T cell receptor beta chain was sequenced within a study of cytomegalovirus exposure and HLA in healthy donors. Notes on the study in general: Presence/absence analyses treated sequencing depth as roughly uniform across donors. Associated with HLA alleles at 0.05 false discovery rate in a later analysis were 16,951 TCR beta sequences. Later analysis showed TCR association rates varying by HLA locus, highest for DRB1 and lowest for HLA-C. Within a later analysis, the majority of CMV-associated TCR beta chains appeared HLA-restricted.

This clone is a singleton in its sample. Its specificity is unknown. The PCR ran on 60 Vbeta and 13 Jbeta primers. The table came from immunoSEQ multiplex PCR; TCRdb's copy has only in-frame clones and leaves some out. The sample consists of roughly 120,000 clones, roughly 77% of them appearing once. The CDR3 is 15 amino acids. Trimming cost V 0 bases and J 5 bases, with 16 bases left between them. The germline gives CDR1 GTSNPN, CDR2 SVGIG (reference sequence). Input material: PBMCs. V is TRBV30 and J is TRBJ1-2; perhaps TRBD1 as D (6 bases). The TCR sequence derives from a woman in her twenties or thirties in good health and CMV-seronegative. The CDR3 protein is CAWSVRAGVRYGYTF. CDR3 bases: TGTGCCTGGAGTGTACGAGCAGGGGTACGATATGGCTACACCTTC.